The sequence of this TCR beta chain was determined in a study of early T cells in non-severe SARS-CoV-2 infection. About the study: Unsorted whole blood bulk RNA was sequenced, with unpaired chains.

This clonotype was counted ten times or more. Its antigen is currently unknown. CDR3 size: 14 residues. The V segment lost 3 bases and the J segment 3 bases; nucleotides outside the gene matches: 1. The germline gives CDR1 SNHLY, CDR2 FYNNEI. Study conclusions and caveats: Clonotype matching in VDJdb favored anti-spike CD8 responses and did not capture private and CD4 specificities.

Unique molecular identifiers were affixed to single, distinct cDNA molecules. MiXCR was run by TCRdb on the 5' RACE reads, yielding one entry per CDR3 protein. The top ten hold around 15% of the sample, which has roughly 64,000 distinct CDR3 sequences, 7% to 10% seen once. The chain carries TRBV2 and TRBJ2-7; 11 nucleotides agree with TRBD2. This TCR derives from an adult who was a healthcare worker with PCR-confirmed SARS-CoV-2 infection or an uninfected control (not recorded which). The sample in question was whole blood, obtained at baseline. Written as DNA, the CDR3 is TGTGCCAGCAGTGAGCTAGCGGGAGGCTACGAGCAGTACTTC. Its protein is CASSELAGGYEQYF.